This TCR beta chain was sequenced during a study of T-cell memory formation after mild COVID-19. Study details: The TCR clusters were mostly specific to one donor. The study's findings and limits: Clones that contracted clustered mainly in CM and EM if CD4+ and in EMRA if CD8+. From day 15 to 85, contracting clones were balanced between CD4 and CD8, whereas later expanders leaned toward CD4+.

This CDR3 contains 14 residues. The germline V gene has CDR1 SGHVS and CDR2 FQNEAQ. V lost 3 bases and J 8 bases, leaving 16 bases between the germline ends. This clonotype was detected a few times. The target antigen is unknown. With constant-segment primers, 5'RACE yielded cDNA libraries of TCR alpha and TCR beta that carried sample barcodes and UMIs. Each CDR3 protein is one row after TCRdb ran MiXCR on the 5' RACE reads. The data hold 65,000 to 90,000 distinct CDR3 sequences, with 9.5% to 15% observed a single time. The sequence was collected from a young man who had mild COVID-19 (a few samples of this study predate the infection). Cell type and time point are not known. The V and J genes are TRBV7-8 and TRBJ1-1; TRBD1 might be the D (6 bases). Sequenced input: PBMCs or a T cell subset sorted from them (not recorded which). CDR3 protein: CASSFLTRGGEAFF. In nucleotides, the CDR3 is TGTGCCAGCAGCTTCCTAACGAGAGGGGGAGAAGCTTTCTTT.